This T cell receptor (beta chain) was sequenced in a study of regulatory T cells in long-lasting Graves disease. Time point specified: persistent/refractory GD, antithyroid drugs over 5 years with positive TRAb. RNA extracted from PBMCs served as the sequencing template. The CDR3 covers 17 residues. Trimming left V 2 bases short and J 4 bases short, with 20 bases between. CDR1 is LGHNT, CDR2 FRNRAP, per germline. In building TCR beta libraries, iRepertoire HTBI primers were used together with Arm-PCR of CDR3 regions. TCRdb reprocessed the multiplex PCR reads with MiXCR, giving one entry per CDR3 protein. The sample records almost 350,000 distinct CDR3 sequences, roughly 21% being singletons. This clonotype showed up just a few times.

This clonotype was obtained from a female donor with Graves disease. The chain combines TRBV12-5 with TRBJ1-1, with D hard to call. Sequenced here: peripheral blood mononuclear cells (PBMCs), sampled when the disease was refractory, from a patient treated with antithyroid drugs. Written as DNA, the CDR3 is TGTGCTAGTGGTTTGACTCGTGCAGGCGGTTTGGGCACTGAAGCTTTCTTT. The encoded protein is CASGLTRAGGLGTEAFF. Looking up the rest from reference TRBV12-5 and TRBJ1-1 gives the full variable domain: DARVTQTPRHKVTEMGQEVTMRCQPILGHNTVFWYRQTMMQGLELLAYFRNRAPLDDSGMPKDRFSAEMPDATLATLKIQPSEPRDSAVYFCASGLTRAGGLGTEAFFGQGTRLTVV.